The next 30 T cell receptor beta chains were all read from a single sample in a study of Ad26.COV2.S vaccination and SARS-CoV-2 variants. Treatment in this sample: roughly 20 received Ad26.COV2.S at low or high dose, single or two shots; about 5 received placebo; per-sample allocation not given. After the first vaccine or placebo injection, samples were drawn on day 63. The method was immunoSEQ multiplex PCR; TCRdb's version includes in-frame clones alone and lacks a portion of them. The data contain 300,000 to 450,000 clones, roughly 85% of them singletons. Sequenced here: peripheral blood, sampled in a trial of Ad26.COV2.S vaccine versus placebo. The receptors were gathered from a person between 18 and 60 years old who received the Ad26.COV2.S COVID-19 vaccine or a placebo.

This clone was found once. The chain joins TRBV5-1 to TRBJ1-6, with 9 bases that match TRBD1. The length of the CDR3 is 15 residues. V dropped 5 bases and J dropped 5; count of bases not matched to a gene: 5. CDR1 and CDR2 (germline): SGHRS, YFSETQ. CDR3 protein: CASSYRGLNNSPLHF. As DNA, the CDR3 is TGCGCCAGCAGTTACAGGGGGCTTAATAATTCACCCCTCCACTTT.

This chain uses TRBV12-3 or TRBV12-4 with TRBJ2-3, with D hard to call. V was pared by 4 bases and J by 2 bases, with 7 bases between. The CDR3 totals 13 residues. The CDR3 DNA reads TGTGCCAGCAGTTCACAGCTCACAGATACGCAGTATTTT. This encodes CASSSQLTDTQYF.

To note about this clone: Other DNA sequences from this sample encode an identical CDR3 as well. The chain uses TRBV18 and TRBJ2-1, with 8 bases fitting TRBD2. The CDR3 runs to 14 residues. Unmatched junction bases numbered 3, after V lost 3 bases and J lost 5 bases. Germline CDR1 reads KGHSH; CDR2 reads LQKENI. The CDR3 nucleotides read TGTGCCAGCTCACCGAGCGGGGGCGACAATGAGCAGTTCTTC. As protein: CASSPSGGDNEQFF.

This chain uses TRBV9 with TRBJ2-3, with D possibly being TRBD2 (6 bases). From germline, CDR1 is SGDLS and CDR2 YYNGEE. CDR3 length equals 13 residues. With 3 bases removed from V and 9 bases from J, the gap between germline ends came to 14 bases. DNA for the CDR3: TGTGCCAGCAGCGGGGGGGTTCAGGGCACGCAGTATTTT. As protein: CASSGGVQGTQYF.

The genes are TRBV7-8 and TRBJ2-7, with D maybe TRBD1 (5 bases). The germline V gene has CDR1 SGHVS and CDR2 FQNEAQ. The CDR3 totals 19 residues. Trimming left V 2 bases short and J 4 bases short, with 27 bases between. CDR3 sequence: CASSLLVARSGSNEYEQYF. The CDR3 DNA reads as TGTGCCAGCAGCTTACTCGTGGCCAGGTCAGGGTCTAATGAATACGAGCAGTACTTC.

This chain uses TRBV28 with TRBJ2-7; 7 positions agree with TRBD2. The germline gives CDR1 MDHEN, CDR2 SYDVKM. The CDR3 is 17 residues long. J lost 3 bases, V lost 2 bases, and 13 bases had no gene match. CDR3 in DNA: TGTGCCAGCAGTTTAGGCCTAGCGGTACTTCGGGGCTACGAGCAGTACTTC. This translates into CASSLGLAVLRGYEQYF.

The chain couples TRBV4-3 to TRBJ2-2, with 7 bases lining up with TRBD1. The CDR3 has 15 amino acids. Germline values: CDR1 LGHNA, CDR2 YSLEER. J was trimmed by 5 bases and V by 0 bases; bases with no gene match: 3. Here the CDR3 reads CASSQDGRGTGELFF. For the CDR3, the DNA is TGCGCCAGCAGCCAAGATGGCAGGGGGACCGGGGAGCTGTTTTTT.

DNA for the CDR3: TGTGCCAGCAGTGGTTGGGACGGGACCGGGGAGCTGTTTTTT. Translation: CASSGWDGTGELFF. The rearrangement joins TRBV2 to TRBJ2-2, with D possibly being TRBD1 or TRBD2 (5 bases each). This CDR3 has 14 amino acids. Germline loops: CDR1 SNHLY, CDR2 FYNNEI. Trimming cost V 4 bases and J 5 bases, with 11 bases left between them.

The chain joins TRBV30 to TRBJ1-1; the D gene is possibly TRBD1 (5 bases). The CDR3 sequence is 13 residues long. Germline CDR1 is GTSNPN and CDR2 is SVGIG (reference sequence). V was cut by 1 base and J by 5 bases, with 11 bases left in between. The CDR3 sequence: CAWSGRAMTEAFF. For the CDR3, the DNA is TGTGCCTGGAGTGGCAGGGCGATGACTGAAGCTTTCTTT.

The rearrangement uses TRBV20-1 and TRBJ2-7; D ambiguous. This CDR3 is 13 amino acids long. V lost 3 bases and J 2 bases, leaving 11 bases between the germline ends. CDR1 DFQATT and CDR2 SNEGSKA come from the germline V gene (reference sequence). CDR3: CSASLRPPYEQYF. CDR3 DNA sequence: TGCAGTGCTAGTCTCCGTCCCCCCTACGAGCAGTACTTC.

This chain joins TRBV2 and TRBJ2-4; 8 bases are shared with TRBD2. Trimming took 8 bases from V and 0 from J; bases not matched to a gene: 6. Per germline, CDR1 SNHLY and CDR2 FYNNEI. This CDR3 has 15 residues. CDR3 sequence reads: CASAGGVLAKNIQYF. In DNA form, the CDR3 reads TGTGCCAGCGCGGGGGGTGTCCTAGCCAAAAACATTCAGTACTTC.

In this sample, this clone turned up a few times. The V gene is TRBV25-1, the J gene TRBJ1-4; tentative D call: TRBD1 (5 bases). This CDR3 comprises 16 residues. Germline lookup yields CDR1 MGHDK and CDR2 SYGVNS. V gave up 6 bases and J gave up 7 bases, with 21 bases separating them. This chain's CDR3 is CASRSPWGGKGEKLFF. The CDR3 bases are TGTGCCAGCAGATCCCCCTGGGGGGGAAAGGGTGAAAAACTGTTTTTT.

The CDR3 bases are TGCGCCAGCAGCTTGGACGGGGATGGTGGAAACACCATATATTTT. Translation: CASSLDGDGGNTIYF. The chain carries TRBV5-1 and TRBJ1-3; D remains unclear. The germline gives CDR1 SGHRS, CDR2 YFSETQ. The CDR3 is 15 residues long. Trimming took 0 bases from V and 3 from J, leaving 10 bases between them.

J is TRBJ1-5 and V is TRBV28; no reliable D call. V dropped 7 bases and J dropped 9 bases, with 19 bases sitting between them. Per germline, CDR1 MDHEN and CDR2 SYDVKM. The CDR3 loop spans 14 amino acids. The CDR3 sequence: CASIPLEPRGPQHF. CDR3 DNA sequence: TGTGCCAGCATCCCTCTGGAGCCTCGGGGGCCCCAGCATTTT.

V usage is TRBV10-3 and J usage is TRBJ2-3; D is perhaps TRBD1 (5 bases). In germline, CDR1 is ENHRY, CDR2 SYGVKD. This CDR3 has 13 amino acids. Trimming stripped 6 bases from V and 2 bases from J, with 9 bases between. CDR3 in amino acids: CAISLDNTDTQYF. As DNA, the CDR3 is TGTGCCATCAGCCTGGACAACACAGATACGCAGTATTTT.

This clone occurred once. The chain recombines TRBV7-9 with TRBJ1-2; tentatively, D is TRBD1 (6 bases). The CDR3 sequence is 14 residues long. Trimming shortened V by 5 bases and J by 2 bases, and 12 bases separated the two germline ends. Germline-derived CDR1 and CDR2 are SEHNR and FQNEAQ (reference sequence). In nucleotides, the CDR3 is TGTGCCAGCAGCGCCCGGACAGAGAACTATGGCTACACCTTC. As protein: CASSARTENYGYTF.

This clone was observed a single time. V is TRBV29-1 and J is TRBJ2-7, with D tentatively TRBD1 or TRBD2 (5 bases each). The CDR3 consists of 15 residues. Trimming pared 2 bases from V and 3 bases from J, leaving 17 bases between. CDR1 is SQVTM, CDR2 ANQGSEA, per germline. The DNA for the CDR3 is TGCAGCGTTGAAAGCGGCAGGGAGACCCACTACGAGCAGTACTTC. Translated: CSVESGRETHYEQYF.

J is TRBJ2-3 and V is TRBV5-5; 12 bases fit TRBD2. There are 14 residues in the CDR3. Trimming cost V 3 bases and J 9 bases; bases outside gene matches: 5. Per germline, CDR1 SGHKS and CDR2 YYEKEE (reference sequence). CDR3 nucleotides: TGTGCCAGCAGCTGGACTAGCGGGACAGTAACGCAGTATTTT. This sequence encodes CASSWTSGTVTQYF.

The chain recombines TRBV3-1 (or the pseudogene TRBV3-2) with TRBJ2-7; 12 bases agree with TRBD1. Germline CDR1 and CDR2: LGHDT and YNNKEL (reference sequence). After removal of 0 bases from V and 7 bases from J, the junction contained 10 bases not matched to a gene. This CDR3 comprises 17 residues. CDR3 sequence (DNA): TGTGCCAGCAGCCAAGATGTTGGGGGACAGGGGGCCGGGGAGCAGTACTTC. Protein product: CASSQDVGGQGAGEQYF.

In this sample, this clone turned up a few times. V usage is TRBV5-1 and J usage is TRBJ2-5; 12 bases line up with TRBD2. From germline, CDR1 is SGHRS and CDR2 YFSETQ. This CDR3 has 19 residues. Germline trimming cut 1 base from V and 2 bases from J; bases unmatched to any gene: 12. CDR3 coding DNA: TGCGCCAGCAGCTTGAAGGCGGCTAGCGGGGGGGCCCAACAAGAGACCCAGTACTTC. Amino acid sequence: CASSLKAASGGAQQETQYF.

This rearrangement joins TRBV10-3 to TRBJ1-1; D is undetermined. Germline CDR1 ENHRY, CDR2 SYGVKD. The CDR3 contains 14 residues. V gave up 5 bases and J gave up 1 base, with 11 bases separating them. This CDR3 reads CAISSVIKNTEAFF. Written as DNA, the CDR3 is TGTGCCATCAGTTCAGTTATAAAGAACACTGAAGCTTTCTTT.

This clone was observed a single time. V is TRBV20-1 and J is TRBJ2-1, with D possibly matching TRBD1 (6 bases). CDR1 and CDR2 (germline): DFQATT, SNEGSKA (reference sequence). The V gene lost 6 bases and the J gene lost 8 bases, with 11 bases spanning the gap. CDR3 length: 11 residues. The CDR3 is CSANRAYEQFF. The CDR3 DNA reads TGCAGTGCAAACAGGGCATATGAGCAGTTCTTC.

V and J are TRBV4-1 and TRBJ2-5, with D uncertain. The CDR3 has 13 residues. The ends were cut back, 4 bases at V and 5 bases at J, with 11 bases in the middle. CDR1 is MGHRA, CDR2 YSYEKL, per germline. In nucleotides, the CDR3 is TGCGCCAGCAGCCCTTCGCTCCTCGAGACCCAGTACTTC. This sequence encodes CASSPSLLETQYF.

The chain recombines TRBV9 with TRBJ2-7, with TRBD2 identical over 11 bases. The ends lost 4 bases at V and 6 bases at J; junction bases unmatched: 6. The germline V gene has CDR1 SGDLS and CDR2 YYNGEE. CDR3 size: 14 residues. Here the CDR3 reads CASSMGLAEFEQYF. The CDR3 nucleotides read TGTGCCAGCAGCATGGGACTAGCGGAGTTCGAGCAGTACTTC.

CDR3: CASSNGGQGARETQYF. In nucleotides, the CDR3 is TGTGCCAGCAGCAACGGCGGGCAGGGGGCGAGAGAGACCCAGTACTTC. This rearrangement joins TRBV6-6 to TRBJ2-5, with 8 bases fitting TRBD1. The V gene end was trimmed by 6 bases and the J gene end by 4 bases; junction bases not matched to a gene: 13. The germline V gene encodes CDR1 MNHNY and CDR2 SVGAGI (reference sequence). The length of the CDR3 is 16 residues.

The rearrangement links TRBV13 to TRBJ2-1; 7 bases are shared with TRBD2. CDR3 length: 15 residues. Germline V lookup: CDR1 PRHDT, CDR2 FYEKMQ (reference sequence). J lost 4 bases, V lost 5 bases, and 8 bases had no gene match. The CDR3: CASSPPGLRYNEQFF. CDR3 sequence (DNA): TGTGCCAGCAGCCCCCCGGGACTAAGGTACAATGAGCAGTTCTTC.

The chain links TRBV6-5 to TRBJ2-1; TRBD1 matches 8 bases. There are 15 residues in the CDR3. The J segment lost 3 bases and the V segment lost 6 bases, leaving 7 bases of the junction unmatched. CDR1 and CDR2 (germline): MNHEY, SVGAGI. CDR3 sequence (DNA): TGTGCCAGCAGGAGGGACAGGCACAACTACAATGAGCAGTTCTTC. Its protein is CASRRDRHNYNEQFF.

V gene TRBV5-1 combines with J gene TRBJ2-7; possibly TRBD2 for D (5 bases). This CDR3 has 15 residues. Germline-derived CDR1 and CDR2 are SGHRS and YFSETQ. V was clipped by 0 bases and J by 4 bases, with 14 bases between them. The CDR3 nucleotides are TGCGCCAGCAGCTTGGCGGGATCAATCTTATACGAGCAGTACTTC. It yields the protein CASSLAGSILYEQYF.

This chain links TRBV12-5 with TRBJ2-1; tentatively, D is TRBD1 or TRBD2 (5 bases each). The germline V gene encodes CDR1 LGHNT and CDR2 FRNRAP. The CDR3 length is 16 residues. V was trimmed by 0 bases and J by 6 bases, leaving 15 bases between them. The CDR3 bases are TGTGCTAGTGGTTTGGTACCGGGGACCCTGACCAATGAGCAGTTCTTC. Translating it yields CASGLVPGTLTNEQFF.

CDR3: CASSPIEYGYTF. The CDR3 DNA follows: TGTGCCAGCAGCCCGATCGAGTATGGCTACACCTTC. The chain is built from TRBV5-5 and TRBJ1-2, with unresolved D. The CDR3 has 12 amino acids. CDR1 and CDR2 (germline): SGHKS, YYEKEE (reference sequence). The V end lost 4 bases, the J end lost 5 bases, and 9 bases lay between the germline ends.